The 26 T cell receptor beta chains presented below share a single source sample, sequenced in a study of blood T cell repertoires in COVID-19. Using immunoSEQ multiplex PCR, the repertoire was profiled, and TCRdb retains in-frame clones only, with some absent. The sample contains 190,000 or so clones, 80% to 90% of which appear only once. Source material: peripheral blood. The receptors derive from a woman under 30 who had recovered from COVID-19.

The chain carries TRBV6-5 and TRBJ2-2; 8 bases are shared with TRBD1. CDR3 length: 13 amino acids. Germline loops: CDR1 MNHEY, CDR2 SVGAGI. Losses at the gene ends were 7 bases for V and 6 bases for J; bases not matched to a gene: 4. CDR3 DNA sequence: TGTGCCAGCAAGACAGGGGAGCCCGGGGAGCTGTTTTTT. Translating it yields CASKTGEPGELFF.

The J gene is TRBJ2-2, the V gene TRBV4-2; 8 positions agree with TRBD2. The germline gives CDR1 LGHNA, CDR2 YNFKEQ. The CDR3 is made up of 17 amino acids. V dropped 0 bases and J dropped 8; count of bases not matched to a gene: 11. CDR3 nucleotides: TGTGCCAGCAGCCAAGATCTGGGAGCGGGAGTTCGTGGGGAGCTGTTTTTT. It is translated as CASSQDLGAGVRGELFF.

The gene calls are TRBV19 and TRBJ2-3; 9 bases line up with TRBD2. With V trimmed by 5 bases and J by 5 bases, 8 bases remained unmatched. Germline lookup yields CDR1 LNHDA and CDR2 SQIVND (reference sequence). The CDR3 has 15 residues. CDR3 nucleotides: TGTGCCAGTAGTTTCGCGGGAGGGCCCGGAGATACGCAGTATTTT. Translation: CASSFAGGPGDTQYF.

This rearrangement joins TRBV6-5 to TRBJ2-7; 11 positions agree with TRBD2. J was trimmed by 1 base and V by 6 bases; bases with no gene match: 2. From germline, CDR1 is MNHEY and CDR2 SVGAGI. CDR3 length: 14 residues. CDR3 DNA: TGTGCCAGCAGCCTAGCGGGGGGTTCCTACGAGCAGTACTTC. Protein product: CASSLAGGSYEQYF.

A single count supports this clone. The rearrangement joins TRBV21-1 to TRBJ2-3; TRBD1 is taken as the D call from the table, unchecked against the DNA. TRBV21-1 is annotated as a pseudogene. The CDR3 has 17 amino acids. The CDR3 loop reads CASSKGRGDRGTDTQYF. CDR3 nucleotides: TGTGCCAGCAGCAAAGGGAGAGGGGACAGGGGAACAGATACGCAGTATTTT.

This clone was detected only once. The genes are TRBV11-3 and TRBJ1-1, with no clear D. The CDR3 sequence is 11 residues long. Trimming pared 4 bases from V and 8 bases from J, leaving 8 bases between. From germline, CDR1 is SGHNT and CDR2 YENEEA. Here the CDR3 reads CASSWTEEAFF. As DNA, the CDR3 is TGTGCCAGCAGCTGGACTGAAGAAGCTTTCTTT.

The V call is TRBV11-2, the J call TRBJ1-1, with D maybe TRBD1 (5 bases). V gave up 2 bases and J gave up 1 base, with 17 bases separating them. The CDR3 extends over 17 amino acids. Germline values: CDR1 SGHAT, CDR2 FQNNGV. The CDR3 bases are TGTGCCAGCAGCTTAACTTCGAGTGGACACAAGAACACTGAAGCTTTCTTT. The encoded protein is CASSLTSSGHKNTEAFF.

This chain uses TRBV12-3 or TRBV12-4 with TRBJ2-5; D call uncertain. This CDR3 is built from 13 residues. V dropped 3 bases and J dropped 3 bases, with 8 bases sitting between them. The CDR3 spells CASSFWAKETQYF. The CDR3 nucleotides read TGTGCCAGCAGTTTTTGGGCCAAAGAGACCCAGTACTTC.

This clone showed up just once. The rearrangement joins TRBV6-1 to TRBJ1-1; 9 positions match TRBD1. The V and J ends lost 3 bases and 0 bases, in that order; junction bases with no gene match: 17. This CDR3 region has 20 residues. Germline V lookup: CDR1 MNHNS, CDR2 SASEGT. The CDR3 reads CASSDWAGAGTGRMNTEAFF. The CDR3 DNA reads TGTGCCAGCAGTGATTGGGCGGGGGCCGGGACAGGGAGGATGAACACTGAAGCTTTCTTT.

The chain is built from TRBV9 and TRBJ1-2; 9 bases align to TRBD1. V was pared by 0 bases and J by 8 bases, with 14 bases of the junction left unmatched. This CDR3 spans 17 amino acids. The germline V gene encodes CDR1 SGDLS and CDR2 YYNGEE. CDR3 residues: CASSVATRGQGGKGYTF. The DNA for the CDR3 is TGTGCCAGCAGCGTAGCTACTAGGGGACAGGGCGGGAAAGGCTACACCTTC.

The J gene is TRBJ2-1, the V gene TRBV24-1; maybe TRBD2 (6 bases). The CDR3 contains 22 residues. Trimming cost V 4 bases and J 5 bases, with 35 bases left between them. Per germline, CDR1 KGHDR and CDR2 SFDVKD. The DNA of the CDR3 is TGTGCCACCAGTGACCATCACGTTTTCCTCACGACCGGGACTTCAGGCCACAATGAGCAGTTCTTC. Its protein is CATSDHHVFLTTGTSGHNEQFF.

This clone turned up a few times. The chain couples TRBV7-2 to TRBJ2-1; TRBD2 is a possible D gene (5 bases). This CDR3 is 15 amino acids long. Trimming removed 6 bases from V and 0 bases from J, with 12 bases in between. Germline CDR1 reads SGHTA; CDR2 reads FQGNSA. CDR3 DNA sequence: TGTGCCAGCAGGATCTCAAGCGGCTCCTACAATGAGCAGTTCTTC. Its translation is CASRISSGSYNEQFF. The complete variable domain, with remaining parts taken from reference TRBV7-2 and TRBJ2-1, reads GAGVSQSPSNKVTEKGKDVELRCDPISGHTALYWYRQSLGQGLEFLIYFQGNSAPDKSGLPSDRFSAERTGGSVSTLTIQRTQQEDSAVYLCASRISSGSYNEQFFGPGTRLTVL.

The chain links TRBV4-1 to TRBJ1-1; D not resolved. The V gene lost 2 bases and the J gene lost 1 base, with 8 bases spanning the gap. This CDR3 comprises 14 residues. CDR1 and CDR2 (germline): MGHRA, YSYEKL. CDR3 sequence: CASSQPTENTEAFF. CDR3 in DNA: TGCGCCAGCAGCCAACCTACAGAGAACACTGAAGCTTTCTTT.

The rearrangement uses TRBV3-1 (or the pseudogene TRBV3-2) and TRBJ1-4, with 7 bases aligning to TRBD1. After removal of 4 bases from V and 3 bases from J, the junction contained 5 bases not matched to a gene. Germline V gene sequence: CDR1 LGHDT, CDR2 YNNKEL (reference sequence). The CDR3 is 15 residues long. The CDR3 coding sequence is TGTGCCAGCAGCCCCGACAGGGTTGCTAATGAAAAACTGTTTTTT. Translation gives CASSPDRVANEKLFF.

The chain links TRBV19 to TRBJ1-1; a weak D match, TRBD1 (5 bases). Germline CDR1 is LNHDA and CDR2 is SQIVND (reference sequence). The CDR3 contains 15 residues. Trimming shortened V by 5 bases and J by 1 base, and 14 bases separated the two germline ends. CDR3 loop: CASSAAGHTNTEAFF. The CDR3 DNA reads as TGTGCCAGTAGTGCCGCCGGACATACGAACACTGAAGCTTTCTTT.

This clone was recorded only once. The chain carries TRBV5-8 and TRBJ2-7; 9 nucleotides line up with TRBD1. Trimming cost V 4 bases and J 2 bases; bases outside gene matches: 10. The CDR3 sequence is 16 residues long. Germline CDR1 SGHTS, CDR2 YDEGEE. The chain's CDR3 is CASSRVGGQGAYEQYF. Here the CDR3 DNA reads TGTGCCAGCAGCCGAGTGGGGGGACAGGGAGCCTACGAGCAGTACTTC.

This clone appeared a few times. The chain joins TRBV5-4 to TRBJ2-3; 7 positions match TRBD1. The trim removed 1 base at V and 1 base at J, leaving 3 bases unmatched. Germline CDR1 is SGHNT and CDR2 is YYREEE (reference sequence). The CDR3 is 15 amino acids. The CDR3 sequence: CASSLKGARTDTQYF. CDR3 bases: TGTGCCAGCAGCTTGAAGGGGGCGCGCACAGATACGCAGTATTTT.

The rearrangement uses TRBV2 and TRBJ1-5; D possibly corresponds to TRBD1 (5 bases). Trimming left V 6 bases short and J 2 bases short, with 14 bases between. There are 15 residues in the CDR3. Germline V gene data show CDR1 as SNHLY and CDR2 as FYNNEI. The CDR3 DNA reads TGTGCCAGCAGACCCGACAGAGGCGGCAATCAGCCCCAGCATTTT. Translating gives CASRPDRGGNQPQHF.

This clone was found once. This rearrangement joins TRBV6-2 or TRBV6-3 to TRBJ2-7; TRBD1 is a possible D gene (5 bases). The length of the CDR3 is 13 residues. With 1 base removed from V and 2 bases from J, the gap between germline ends came to 6 bases. Germline assignment: CDR1 MNHEY and CDR2 SVGEGT. The CDR3 here is CASSYLGAYEQYF. The DNA for the CDR3 is TGTGCCAGCAGTTACTTAGGGGCCTACGAGCAGTACTTC.

This clone was detected once. This rearrangement joins TRBV27 to TRBJ2-7; TRBD2 matches 7 bases. The CDR3 is 14 amino acids. Per the germline V gene, CDR1 is MNHEY and CDR2 is SMNVEV (reference sequence). The junction had 4 bases not matched to a gene; V was cut back by 2 bases and J by 3 bases. The chain's CDR3 is CASSLGREYYEQYV. CDR3 DNA: TGTGCCAGCAGTTTAGGGCGGGAGTACTACGAGCAGTACGTC.

This clone was seen a handful of times. The chain couples TRBV7-3 to TRBJ2-3; maybe TRBD2 (6 bases). CDR1 and CDR2 from the germline V gene are SGHTA and FQGTGA. This CDR3 spans 15 amino acids. The V end lost 1 base, the J end lost 2 bases, and 10 bases lay between the germline ends. CDR3 coding DNA: TGTGCCAGCAGCTTAATCGGGGGATCCACAGATACGCAGTATTTT. This encodes CASSLIGGSTDTQYF. Using reference TRBV7-3 and TRBJ2-3 for the parts outside the CDR3, the full variable domain is GAGVSQTPSNKVTEKGKYVELRCDPISGHTALYWYRQSLGQGPEFLIYFQGTGAADDSGLPNDRFFAVRPEGSVSTLKIQRTERGDSAVYLCASSLIGGSTDTQYFGPGTRLTVL.

The rearrangement joins TRBV6-5 to TRBJ2-5; TRBD1 aligns across 9 bases. V was pared by 5 bases and J by 10 bases, with 11 bases of the junction left unmatched. The CDR3 runs 14 residues. Germline loops: CDR1 MNHEY, CDR2 SVGAGI. The CDR3 loop is CASSPPGQGSSQYF. The DNA for the CDR3 is TGTGCCAGCAGTCCGCCGGGACAGGGAAGTAGCCAGTACTTC.

J is TRBJ2-7 and V is TRBV28, with D perhaps TRBD1 (6 bases). The CDR3 covers 17 residues. Germline V gene sequence: CDR1 MDHEN, CDR2 SYDVKM. Trimming took 2 bases from V and 1 from J, leaving 18 bases between them. The CDR3: CASSLGGRPTGSYEQYV. The DNA of the CDR3 is TGTGCCAGCAGTTTAGGGGGCCGACCGACAGGATCCTACGAGCAGTACGTC.

This sequence joins TRBV4-1 and TRBJ2-1; perhaps TRBD1 as D (6 bases). The CDR3 sequence is 18 residues long. Deletions cut 4 bases from V and 1 base from J, with 20 bases between. Germline V gives CDR1 MGHRA, CDR2 YSYEKL. CDR3 sequence reads: CASSPRLGGANSYNEQFF. In nucleotides, the CDR3 is TGCGCCAGCAGCCCCAGGCTAGGGGGAGCGAATTCCTACAATGAGCAGTTCTTC.

The chain uses TRBV29-1 and TRBJ2-1; 7 positions agree with TRBD2. Losses at the gene ends were 5 bases for V and 6 bases for J; bases not matched to a gene: 7. The CDR3 has 13 amino acids. Germline V gene sequence: CDR1 SQVTM, CDR2 ANQGSEA. This CDR3 reads CSVKSSGLNEQFF. The CDR3 DNA sequence: TGCAGCGTTAAGTCTAGCGGCCTCAATGAGCAGTTCTTC.

The J gene is TRBJ2-1, the V gene TRBV6-5; TRBD2 aligns across 7 bases. CDR3 length: 15 residues. J was trimmed by 4 bases and V by 4 bases; bases with no gene match: 7. Germline loops: CDR1 MNHEY, CDR2 SVGAGI. This CDR3 reads CASSSPAGRYNEQFF. The CDR3 region has the DNA TGTGCCAGCAGTTCGCCAGCGGGACGTTACAATGAGCAGTTCTTC.